One and the same sample provided the 2 T cell receptor beta chains below, sequenced in a study of early T cells in non-severe SARS-CoV-2 infection. Using its own MiXCR run on the 5' RACE reads, TCRdb lists one record per CDR3 protein. The sample lists 25,000 to 30,000 distinct CDR3 sequences, about 6% occurring once. The starting material was whole blood, obtained at baseline. The receptors originated from an adult who was a healthcare worker with PCR-confirmed SARS-CoV-2 infection or an uninfected control (not recorded which).

The table lists this clonotype with many counts. The rearrangement joins TRBV20-1 to TRBJ2-7; 8 bases are a match to TRBD2. This CDR3 spans 14 amino acids. Germline CDR1 is DFQATT and CDR2 is SNEGSKA (reference sequence). V gave up 1 base and J gave up 3 bases; unmatched junction bases: 5. In DNA form, the CDR3 reads TGCAGTGCTAGAGTCGACGGGAGGGGCTACGAGCAGTACTTC. Amino acid sequence: CSARVDGRGYEQYF.

The V and J genes are TRBV19 and TRBJ2-5; 9 positions match TRBD2. This CDR3 region has 17 residues. Germline V lookup: CDR1 LNHDA, CDR2 SQIVND (reference sequence). With 4 bases clipped from V and 0 bases from J, the junction kept 9 bases outside the gene matches. The CDR3 spells CASSTPFKRGDQETQYF. CDR3 nucleotides: TGTGCCAGTAGTACTCCCTTCAAGCGGGGGGACCAAGAGACCCAGTACTTC. The whole variable domain, filled in from reference TRBV19 and TRBJ2-5, reads DGGITQSPKYLFRKEGQNVTLSCEQNLNHDAMYWYRQDPGQGLRLIYYSQIVNDFQKGDIAEGYSVSREKKESFPLTVTSAQKNPTAFYLCASSTPFKRGDQETQYFGPGTRLLVL.